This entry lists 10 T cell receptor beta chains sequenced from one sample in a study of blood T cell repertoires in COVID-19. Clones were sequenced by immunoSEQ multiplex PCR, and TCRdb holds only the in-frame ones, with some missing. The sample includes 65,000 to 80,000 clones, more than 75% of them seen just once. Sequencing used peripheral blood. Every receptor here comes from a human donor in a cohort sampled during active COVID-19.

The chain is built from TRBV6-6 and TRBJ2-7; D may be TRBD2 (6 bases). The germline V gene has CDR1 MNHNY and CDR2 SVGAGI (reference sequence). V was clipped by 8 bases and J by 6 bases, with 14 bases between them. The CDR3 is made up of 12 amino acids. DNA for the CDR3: TGTGCCAGCCATAGCGGTTCGGGCGAGCAGTACTTC. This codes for CASHSGSGEQYF.

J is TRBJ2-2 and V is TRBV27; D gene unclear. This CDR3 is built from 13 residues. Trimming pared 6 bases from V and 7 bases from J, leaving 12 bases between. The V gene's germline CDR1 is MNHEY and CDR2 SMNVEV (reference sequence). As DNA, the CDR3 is TGTGCCAGCAGGAGTTTGAGGTTCGGGGAGCTGTTTTTT. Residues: CASRSLRFGELFF.

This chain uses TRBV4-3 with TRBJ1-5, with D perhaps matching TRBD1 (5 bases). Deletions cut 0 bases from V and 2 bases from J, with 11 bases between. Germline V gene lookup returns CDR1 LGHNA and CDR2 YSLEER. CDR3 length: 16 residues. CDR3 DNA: TGCGCCAGCAGCCAAGATCCGGGGGATGGCAATCAGCCCCAGCATTTT. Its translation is CASSQDPGDGNQPQHF.

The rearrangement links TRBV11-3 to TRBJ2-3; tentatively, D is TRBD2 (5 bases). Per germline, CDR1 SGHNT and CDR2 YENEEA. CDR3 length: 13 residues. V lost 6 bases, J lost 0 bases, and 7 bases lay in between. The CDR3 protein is CASSRGSTDTQYF. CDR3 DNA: TGTGCCAGCAGTAGAGGGAGCACAGATACGCAGTATTTT. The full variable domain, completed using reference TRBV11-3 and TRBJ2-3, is EAGVVQSPRYKIIEKKQPVAFWCNPISGHNTLYWYLQNLGQGPELLIRYENEEAVDDSQLPKDRFSAERLKGVDSTLKIQPAELGDSAVYLCASSRGSTDTQYFGPGTRLTVL.

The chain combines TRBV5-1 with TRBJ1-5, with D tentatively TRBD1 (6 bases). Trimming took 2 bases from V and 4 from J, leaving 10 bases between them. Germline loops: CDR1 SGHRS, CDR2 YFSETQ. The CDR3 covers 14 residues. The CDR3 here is CASSLTGKNQPQHF. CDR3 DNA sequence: TGCGCCAGCAGCTTAACAGGGAAAAATCAGCCCCAGCATTTT.

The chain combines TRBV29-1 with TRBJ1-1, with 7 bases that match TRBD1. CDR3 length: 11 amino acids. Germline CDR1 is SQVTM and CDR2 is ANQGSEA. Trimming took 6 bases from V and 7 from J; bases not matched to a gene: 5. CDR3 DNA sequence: TGCAGCGTCTTGACAGGGATTGAAGCTTTCTTT. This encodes CSVLTGIEAFF.

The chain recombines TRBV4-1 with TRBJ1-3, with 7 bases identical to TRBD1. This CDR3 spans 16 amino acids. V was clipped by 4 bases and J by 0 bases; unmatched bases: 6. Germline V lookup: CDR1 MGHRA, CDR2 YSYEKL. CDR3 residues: CASSPKGQNSGNTIYF. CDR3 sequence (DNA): TGCGCCAGCAGCCCAAAGGGACAGAACTCTGGAAACACCATATATTTT.

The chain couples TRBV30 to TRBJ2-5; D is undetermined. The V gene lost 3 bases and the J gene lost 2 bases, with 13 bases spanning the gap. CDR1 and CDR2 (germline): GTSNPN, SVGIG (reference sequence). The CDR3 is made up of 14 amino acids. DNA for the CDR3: TGTGCCTGGAGCTTACACGGCGGTCAAGAGACCCAGTACTTC. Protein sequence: CAWSLHGGQETQYF.

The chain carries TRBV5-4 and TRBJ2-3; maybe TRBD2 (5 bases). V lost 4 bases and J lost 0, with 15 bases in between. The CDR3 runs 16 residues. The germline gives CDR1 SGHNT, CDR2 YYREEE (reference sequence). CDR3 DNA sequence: TGTGCCAGCAGCCTATTAAGGGCGGGTAGCACAGATACGCAGTATTTT. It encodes CASSLLRAGSTDTQYF.

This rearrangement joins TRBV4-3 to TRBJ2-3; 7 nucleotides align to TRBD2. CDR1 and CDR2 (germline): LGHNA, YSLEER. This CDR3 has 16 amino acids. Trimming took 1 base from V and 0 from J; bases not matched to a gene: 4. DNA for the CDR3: TGCGCCAGCAGCCAAGGTTCAGCGGGGAGCACAGATACGCAGTATTTT. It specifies CASSQGSAGSTDTQYF.